This T cell receptor (beta chain) was captured by sequencing in a study of T cells in Graves' hyperthyroidism and ophthalmopathy. About the study: Peripheral blood draws took place at initial diagnosis, ahead of any treatment.

Uncontrolled infections, other autoimmune diseases, pregnancy or lactation led to exclusion of patients. With V trimmed by 6 bases and J by 2 bases, 3 bases remained unmatched. This CDR3 spans 13 amino acids. Using RNA transcripts as the source, TCR beta CDR3 regions were amplified. First-round RT-PCR with HTBI primers amplified the TCR CDR3 region. TCRdb independently ran MiXCR on the multiplex PCR reads; one entry per CDR3 protein. Among roughly 840,000 distinct CDR3 sequences listed, roughly 37% were seen once. On this clonotype: Its antigen is unknown.

The study, taken as a whole, reports: In simple terms, a model built on 13 V-J features told ophthalmopathy apart from stable hyperthyroidism.

This clonotype was obtained from a man aged 18-30 years with Graves' hyperthyroidism. The gene calls are TRBV12-3 or TRBV12-4 and TRBJ2-5; 7 nucleotides align to TRBD2. The sample was blood. CDR3 protein: CASRVSGQETQYF. CDR3 DNA: TGTGCCAGCAGGGTTAGCGGGCAAGAGACCCAGTACTTC.